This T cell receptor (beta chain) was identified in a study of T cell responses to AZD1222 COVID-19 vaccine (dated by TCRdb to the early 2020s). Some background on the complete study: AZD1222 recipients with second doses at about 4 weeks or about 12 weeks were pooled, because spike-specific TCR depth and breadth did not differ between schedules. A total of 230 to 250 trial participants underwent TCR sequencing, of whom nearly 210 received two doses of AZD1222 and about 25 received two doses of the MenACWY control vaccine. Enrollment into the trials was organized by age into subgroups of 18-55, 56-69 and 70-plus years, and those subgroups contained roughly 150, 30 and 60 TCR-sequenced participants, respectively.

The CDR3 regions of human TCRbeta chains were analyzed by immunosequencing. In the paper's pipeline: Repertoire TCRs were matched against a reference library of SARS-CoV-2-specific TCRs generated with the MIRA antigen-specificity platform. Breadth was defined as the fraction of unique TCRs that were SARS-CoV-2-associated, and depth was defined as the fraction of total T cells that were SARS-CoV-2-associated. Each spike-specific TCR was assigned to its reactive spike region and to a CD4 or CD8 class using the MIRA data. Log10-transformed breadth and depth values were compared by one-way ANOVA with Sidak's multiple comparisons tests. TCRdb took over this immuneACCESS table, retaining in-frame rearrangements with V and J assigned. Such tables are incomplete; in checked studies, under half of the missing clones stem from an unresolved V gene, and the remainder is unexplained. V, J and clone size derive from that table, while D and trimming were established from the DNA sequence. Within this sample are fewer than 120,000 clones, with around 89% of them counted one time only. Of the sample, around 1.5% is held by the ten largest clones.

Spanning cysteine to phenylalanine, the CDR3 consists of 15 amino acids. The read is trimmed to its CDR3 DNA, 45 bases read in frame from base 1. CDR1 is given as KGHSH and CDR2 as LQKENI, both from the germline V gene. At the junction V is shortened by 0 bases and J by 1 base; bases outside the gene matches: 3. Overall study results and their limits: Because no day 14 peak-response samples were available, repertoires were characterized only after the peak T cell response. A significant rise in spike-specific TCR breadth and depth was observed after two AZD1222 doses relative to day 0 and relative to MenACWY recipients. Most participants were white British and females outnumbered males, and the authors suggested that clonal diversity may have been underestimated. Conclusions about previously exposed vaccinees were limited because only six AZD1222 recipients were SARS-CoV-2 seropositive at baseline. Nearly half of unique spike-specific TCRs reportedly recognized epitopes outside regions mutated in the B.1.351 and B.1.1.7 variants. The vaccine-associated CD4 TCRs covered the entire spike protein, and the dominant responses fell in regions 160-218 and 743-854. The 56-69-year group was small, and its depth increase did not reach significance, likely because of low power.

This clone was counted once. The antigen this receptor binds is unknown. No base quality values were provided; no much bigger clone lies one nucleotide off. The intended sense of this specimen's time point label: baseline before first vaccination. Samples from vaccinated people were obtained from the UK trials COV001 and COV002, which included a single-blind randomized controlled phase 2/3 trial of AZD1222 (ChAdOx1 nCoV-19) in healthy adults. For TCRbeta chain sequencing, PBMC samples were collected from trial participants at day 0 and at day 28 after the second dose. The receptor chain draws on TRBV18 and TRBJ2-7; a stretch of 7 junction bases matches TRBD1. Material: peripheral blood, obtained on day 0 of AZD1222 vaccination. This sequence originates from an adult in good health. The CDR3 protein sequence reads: CASSPPGQRSYEQYF. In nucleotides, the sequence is TGTGCCAGCTCACCACCGGGACAGCGGTCCTACGAGCAGTACTTC. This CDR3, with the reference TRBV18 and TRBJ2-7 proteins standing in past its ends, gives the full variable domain NAGVMQNPRHLVRRRGQEARLRCSPMKGHSHVYWYRQLPEEGLKFMVYLQKENIIDESGMPKERFSAEFPKEGPSILRIQQVVRGDSAAYFCASSPPGQRSYEQYFGPGTRLTVT.